The next 10 T cell receptor beta chains were all read from a single sample in a study of cytomegalovirus exposure and HLA in healthy donors. A multiplex PCR was run with 60 Vbeta primers and 13 Jbeta primers. Profiling relied on immunoSEQ multiplex PCR, and the TCRdb table lists in-frame clones only, not all of them. The sample contains 100,000 to 120,000 clones, approximately 83% of which appear only once. The sample was PBMCs. All receptors derive from a man younger than 35 in good health and CMV-seronegative.

The rearrangement links TRBV7-2 to TRBJ2-5; TRBD1 aligns across 7 bases. CDR1 and CDR2 from the germline V gene are SGHTA and FQGNSA. J gave up 13 bases and V 4 bases, and 9 bases lay outside the gene matches. This CDR3 region has 12 residues. The chain's CDR3 is CASSSVRGQTYF. The CDR3 coding sequence is TGTGCCAGCAGCTCCGTCCGGGGACAGACGTACTTC.

V and J are TRBV5-4 and TRBJ2-1; a possible D gene is TRBD2 (7 bases). V was cut by 0 bases and J by 7 bases, with 17 bases left in between. Germline CDR1 SGHNT, CDR2 YYREEE (reference sequence). The CDR3 length is 16 residues. The CDR3 loop is CASSLGFRGAGNEQFF. The CDR3 bases are TGTGCCAGCAGCTTGGGTTTTCGGGGGGCAGGGAATGAGCAGTTCTTC.

The V and J genes are TRBV19 and TRBJ1-2; D gene uncertain. Trimming pared 8 bases from V and 4 bases from J, leaving 17 bases between. The CDR3 runs to 14 residues. Germline loops: CDR1 LNHDA, CDR2 SQIVND (reference sequence). CDR3 amino acids: CASERVGRLYGYTF. The CDR3 nucleotides read TGTGCCAGTGAGAGAGTGGGCCGCCTCTATGGCTACACCTTC.

This rearrangement joins TRBV5-4 to TRBJ2-3, with D perhaps matching TRBD1 (6 bases). This CDR3 spans 13 amino acids. In germline, CDR1 is SGHNT, CDR2 YYREEE (reference sequence). Trimming cost V 5 bases and J 1 base, with 8 bases left between them. In nucleotides, the CDR3 is TGTGCCAGCAGATCAGGGGGCACAGATACGCAGTATTTT. It translates to CASRSGGTDTQYF.

V is TRBV19 and J is TRBJ1-5, with 7 bases identical to TRBD1. There are 15 residues in the CDR3. Trimming cost V 6 bases and J 5 bases; bases outside gene matches: 10. In germline, CDR1 is LNHDA, CDR2 SQIVND (reference sequence). The CDR3 reads CASSPQRGRDQPQHF. The CDR3 coding sequence is TGTGCCAGTAGCCCTCAGAGGGGGCGAGATCAGCCCCAGCATTTT.

This chain uses TRBV5-1 with TRBJ2-2; 8 positions match TRBD1. V was clipped by 3 bases and J by 0 bases; unmatched bases: 4. In germline, CDR1 is SGHRS, CDR2 YFSETQ. The CDR3 spans 16 residues. The CDR3 DNA is TGCGCCAGCAGCTCGACGACAGGGGCGAACACCGGGGAGCTGTTTTTT. This translates into CASSSTTGANTGELFF.

The chain carries TRBV21-1 and TRBJ1-1; the table's D gene call, TRBD1, was not cross checked with the DNA. TRBV21-1 represents a pseudogene. The CDR3 sequence is 18 residues long. CDR3 DNA: TGTGCCAGCAGCAAAGCGCTCGAGACAGGGGCCTGGAGGACTGAAGCTTTCTTT. It translates to CASSKALETGAWRTEAFF.

The V and J genes are TRBV30 and TRBJ1-4, with D possibly TRBD1 on 5 matching bases. Germline V gene data show CDR1 as GTSNPN and CDR2 as SVGIG (reference sequence). CDR3 length equals 14 residues. Between the trimmed V and J ends, which lost 4 bases and 10 bases, there was a span of 19 bases. This CDR3 reads CAWTTEPGTSKLFF. CDR3 DNA sequence: TGTGCCTGGACGACAGAGCCCGGAACATCAAAACTGTTTTTT.

J is TRBJ1-1 and V is TRBV27, with a tentative D call TRBD1 (5 bases). Germline V CDR1 and CDR2: MNHEY, SMNVEV (reference sequence). The V gene lost 6 bases and the J gene lost 5 bases, with 13 bases spanning the gap. The CDR3 has 13 amino acids. The CDR3 region is CASRPGGFTEAFF. For the CDR3, the DNA is TGTGCCAGCAGACCGGGGGGGTTTACTGAAGCTTTCTTT.

The chain is built from TRBV4-3 and TRBJ2-7, with 14 bases lining up with TRBD2. There are 18 residues in the CDR3. Losses at the gene ends were 0 bases for V and 4 bases for J; bases not matched to a gene: 8. CDR1 and CDR2 from the germline V gene are LGHNA and YSLEER. The CDR3 is CASSQDPPRLAGGYEQYF. The CDR3 nucleotides are TGCGCCAGCAGCCAAGATCCCCCCCGACTAGCGGGAGGGTACGAGCAGTACTTC.